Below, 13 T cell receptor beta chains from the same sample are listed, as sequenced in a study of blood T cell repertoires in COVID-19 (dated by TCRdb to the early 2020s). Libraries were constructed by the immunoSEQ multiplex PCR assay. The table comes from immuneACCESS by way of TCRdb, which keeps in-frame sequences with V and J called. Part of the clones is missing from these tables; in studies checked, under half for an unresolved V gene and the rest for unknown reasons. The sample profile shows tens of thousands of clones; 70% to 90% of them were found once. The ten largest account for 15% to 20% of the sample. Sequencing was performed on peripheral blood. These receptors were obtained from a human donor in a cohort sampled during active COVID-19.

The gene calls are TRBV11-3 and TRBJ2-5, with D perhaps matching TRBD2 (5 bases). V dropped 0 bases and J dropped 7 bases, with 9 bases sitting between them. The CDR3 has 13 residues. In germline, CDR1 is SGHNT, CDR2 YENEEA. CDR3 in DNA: TGTGCCAGCAGCTTAGAAACTGGAGGGACCCAGTACTTC. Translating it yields CASSLETGGTQYF.

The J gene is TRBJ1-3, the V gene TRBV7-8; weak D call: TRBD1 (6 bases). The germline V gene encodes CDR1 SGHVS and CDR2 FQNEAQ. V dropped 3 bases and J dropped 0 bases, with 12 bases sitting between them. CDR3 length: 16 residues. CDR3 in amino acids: CASSLGGTTSGNTIYF. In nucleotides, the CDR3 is TGTGCCAGCAGCTTGGGAGGGACAACCTCTGGAAACACCATATATTTT.

The CDR3 loop is CAISDPGQGAYEQYF. The CDR3 bases are TGTGCCATCAGCGATCCGGGACAGGGGGCTTACGAGCAGTACTTC. J is TRBJ2-7 and V is TRBV10-3; 12 bases match TRBD1. J lost 4 bases, V lost 6 bases, and 7 bases had no gene match. The germline V gene has CDR1 ENHRY and CDR2 SYGVKD. The CDR3 sequence is 15 residues long.

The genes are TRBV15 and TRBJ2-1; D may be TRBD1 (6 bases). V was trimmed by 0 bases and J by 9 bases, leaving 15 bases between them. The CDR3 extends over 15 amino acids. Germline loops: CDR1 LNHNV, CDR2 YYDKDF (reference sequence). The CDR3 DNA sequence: TGTGCCACCAGCAGAGATCCGGACAGTCTCAGTGAGCAGTTCTTC. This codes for CATSRDPDSLSEQFF.

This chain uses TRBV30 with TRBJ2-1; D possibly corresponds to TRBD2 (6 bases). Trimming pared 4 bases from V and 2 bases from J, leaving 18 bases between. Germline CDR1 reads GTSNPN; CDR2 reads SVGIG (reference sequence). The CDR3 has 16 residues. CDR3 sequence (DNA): TGTGCCTGGACCCTATCCCGGGACTCAACCTACAATGAGCAGTTCTTC. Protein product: CAWTLSRDSTYNEQFF.

This CDR3 reads CASSPYSASGDTGELFF. The CDR3 coding sequence is TGTGCCAGCTCACCCTACTCGGCTAGCGGGGACACCGGGGAGCTGTTTTTT. The chain carries TRBV18 and TRBJ2-2; TRBD2 matches 9 bases. J lost 3 bases, V lost 3 bases, and 8 bases had no gene match. This CDR3 contains 17 residues. Germline CDR1 and CDR2: KGHSH and LQKENI.

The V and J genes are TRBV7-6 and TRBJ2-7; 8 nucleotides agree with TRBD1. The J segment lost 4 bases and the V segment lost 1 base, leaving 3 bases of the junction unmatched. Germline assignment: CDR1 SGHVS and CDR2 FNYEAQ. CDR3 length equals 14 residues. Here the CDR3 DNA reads TGTGCCAGCAGCTTAGGGACAGGGTATTACGAGCAGTACTTC. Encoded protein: CASSLGTGYYEQYF.

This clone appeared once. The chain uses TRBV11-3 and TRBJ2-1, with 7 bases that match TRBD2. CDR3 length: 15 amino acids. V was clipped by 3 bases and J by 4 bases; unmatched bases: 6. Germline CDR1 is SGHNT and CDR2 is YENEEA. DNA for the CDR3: TGTGCCAGCAGCTTGAGCGGGGTGGTATACAATGAGCAGTTCTTC. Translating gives CASSLSGVVYNEQFF.

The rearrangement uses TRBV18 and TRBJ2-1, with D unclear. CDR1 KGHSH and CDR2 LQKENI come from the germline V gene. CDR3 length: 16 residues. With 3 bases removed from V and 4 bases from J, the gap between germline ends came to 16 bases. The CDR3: CASSPLATPGYNEQFF. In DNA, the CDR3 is TGTGCCAGCTCACCTCTTGCGACACCAGGTTACAATGAGCAGTTCTTC.

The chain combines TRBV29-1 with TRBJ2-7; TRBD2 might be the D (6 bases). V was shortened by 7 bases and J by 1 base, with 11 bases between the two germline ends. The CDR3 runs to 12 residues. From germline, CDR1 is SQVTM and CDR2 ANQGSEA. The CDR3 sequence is CSAGGESYEQYF. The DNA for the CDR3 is TGCAGCGCCGGCGGGGAGTCCTACGAGCAGTACTTC.

The CDR3 region has the DNA TGTGCCAGCTCACCAAACAGGGAATCCTACGAGCAGTACTTC. Amino acid sequence: CASSPNRESYEQYF. The rearrangement links TRBV18 to TRBJ2-7, with a possible D match to TRBD1 (6 bases). This CDR3 has 14 amino acids. The V end was cut by 2 bases, the J end by 1 base, with 9 bases between. From germline, CDR1 is KGHSH and CDR2 LQKENI.

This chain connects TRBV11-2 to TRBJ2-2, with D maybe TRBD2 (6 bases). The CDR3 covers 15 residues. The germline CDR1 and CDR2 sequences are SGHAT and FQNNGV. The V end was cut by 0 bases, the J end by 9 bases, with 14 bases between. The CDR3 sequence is CASSLENSGFRELFF. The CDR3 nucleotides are TGTGCCAGCAGCTTAGAGAATAGCGGATTTCGGGAGCTGTTTTTT.

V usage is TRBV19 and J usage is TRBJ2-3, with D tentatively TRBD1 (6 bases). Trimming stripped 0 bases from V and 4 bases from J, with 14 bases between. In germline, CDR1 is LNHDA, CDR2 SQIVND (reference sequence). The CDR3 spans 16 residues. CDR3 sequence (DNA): TGTGCCAGTAGTATAGATCTGACAGGTGGGGCAGATACGCAGTATTTT. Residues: CASSIDLTGGADTQYF.